A selection of T cell receptor beta chains follows, all from one sample in a study of CD8 T cells in Susac syndrome. TCRdb re-derived calls from the immunoSEQ multiplex PCR reads in MiXCR, one entry per CDR3 protein. This table holds approximately 160,000 distinct CDR3 sequences, approximately 90% found once. Sequencing was done on a sample of CD4+ T cells from PBMCs. Receptor source: a human donor in good health. Both conserved end residues are part of each CDR3. Each record gives: clone size, V gene, D gene, J gene, CDR3 DNA, CDR3 protein. A D gene is named only where the DNA matches it firmly. Clone size is shown for a subset of rows, as once, few, many or a class of expanded clone.

abundance: .; v_gene: TRBV7-2; d_gene: .; j_gene: TRBJ2-3; CDR3nt: TGTGCCAGCAGCTTTGTGGCCCGCCGGAATACGCAGTATTTT; CDR3aa: CASSFVARRNTQYF
abundance: .; v_gene: TRBV2; d_gene: .; j_gene: TRBJ1-3; CDR3nt: TGTGCCAGCACCGATCAGGCAGCGAAAGGAAACACCATATATTTT; CDR3aa: CASTDQAAKGNTIYF
abundance: .; v_gene: TRBV20-1; d_gene: TRBD2; j_gene: TRBJ2-2; CDR3nt: TGCAGTGCTAGTCGGGGGAGGGCCACCGGGGAGCTGTTTTTT; CDR3aa: CSASRGRATGELFF
abundance: once; v_gene: TRBV5-1; d_gene: TRBD1; j_gene: TRBJ2-7; CDR3nt: TGCGCCAGCAGCCCCATCGGACAGGGGGGGCTCTACGAGCAGTACTTC; CDR3aa: CASSPIGQGGLYEQYF
abundance: .; v_gene: TRBV2; d_gene: TRBD2; j_gene: TRBJ2-5; CDR3nt: TGTGCCAGCAGCTCCAGCGGGAGTGAGACCCAGTACTTC; CDR3aa: CASSSSGSETQYF
abundance: once; v_gene: TRBV6-5; d_gene: .; j_gene: TRBJ2-7; CDR3nt: TGTGCCAGCAGTTATCGGCAGTCCTACGAGCAGTACTTC; CDR3aa: CASSYRQSYEQYF
abundance: .; v_gene: TRBV28; d_gene: .; j_gene: TRBJ2-7; CDR3nt: TGTGCCAGCGGACGACATGGCGAGCAGTACTTC; CDR3aa: CASGRHGEQYF
abundance: .; v_gene: TRBV5-1; d_gene: TRBD1; j_gene: TRBJ2-7; CDR3nt: TGCGCCAGCAGCTTGGGACAGGGGCATCGCGAGCAGTACTTC; CDR3aa: CASSLGQGHREQYF
abundance: .; v_gene: TRBV6-5; d_gene: TRBD1; j_gene: TRBJ2-2; CDR3nt: TGTGCCAGCAGGACTACAGGGGGCCCCGGGGAGCTGTTTTTT; CDR3aa: CASRTTGGPGELFF
abundance: .; v_gene: TRBV24-1; d_gene: .; j_gene: TRBJ2-1; CDR3nt: TGTGCCACCAGTGATTCCGGGGGACAGCAGAATGAGCAGTTCTTC; CDR3aa: CATSDSGGQQNEQFF
abundance: .; v_gene: TRBV7-9; d_gene: .; j_gene: TRBJ2-2; CDR3nt: TGTGCCAGCTCTGACGTAGGGGACGGGGAGCTGTTTTTT; CDR3aa: CASSDVGDGELFF
abundance: .; v_gene: TRBV19; d_gene: .; j_gene: TRBJ1-2; CDR3nt: TGTGCCAGTAGCACAGGACGGACTACTCGGTATGGCTACACCTTC; CDR3aa: CASSTGRTTRYGYTF
abundance: .; v_gene: TRBV7-9; d_gene: .; j_gene: TRBJ2-7; CDR3nt: TGTGCCAGCAGCTTAGAGGGGAGCTCCTACGAGCAGTACTTC; CDR3aa: CASSLEGSSYEQYF
abundance: once; v_gene: TRBV2; d_gene: .; j_gene: TRBJ1-1; CDR3nt: TGTGCCACCTTAGGAACAGGGATGAACACTGAAGCTTTCTTT; CDR3aa: CATLGTGMNTEAFF
abundance: .; v_gene: TRBV29-1; d_gene: TRBD1; j_gene: TRBJ2-3; CDR3nt: TGCAGCGTGGACCCGGGACAGGGGGCTAGCACAGATACGCAGTATTTT; CDR3aa: CSVDPGQGASTDTQYF
abundance: .; v_gene: TRBV6-5; d_gene: .; j_gene: TRBJ1-2; CDR3nt: TGTGCCAGCAGTCCTTACAGCGTTTATGGCTACACCTTC; CDR3aa: CASSPYSVYGYTF
abundance: .; v_gene: TRBV20-1; d_gene: TRBD2; j_gene: TRBJ2-3; CDR3nt: TGCAGTGCTAGTTCTAGCGGGGCAACAGATACGCAGTATTTT; CDR3aa: CSASSSGATDTQYF
abundance: .; v_gene: TRBV28; d_gene: .; j_gene: TRBJ2-3; CDR3nt: TGTGCCAGCAGTAGATTGTCAGGGGATACGCAGTATTTT; CDR3aa: CASSRLSGDTQYF
abundance: .; v_gene: TRBV19; d_gene: TRBD1; j_gene: TRBJ1-2; CDR3nt: TGTGCCAGTATGGAGCGGGACAGCAGCTATGGCTACACCTTC; CDR3aa: CASMERDSSYGYTF
abundance: .; v_gene: TRBV7-2; d_gene: .; j_gene: TRBJ2-1; CDR3nt: TGTGCCAGCAGCTTAACGCCTGGGGGCGGGCAGTTCTTC; CDR3aa: CASSLTPGGGQFF
abundance: .; v_gene: TRBV4-1; d_gene: .; j_gene: TRBJ2-5; CDR3nt: TGCGCCAGCAGCTCCAGGACTGGAACCGAGACCCAGTACTTC; CDR3aa: CASSSRTGTETQYF
abundance: .; v_gene: TRBV10-1; d_gene: TRBD1; j_gene: TRBJ2-7; CDR3nt: TGCGCCAGCAGTGAATACCAGGGGGTAAGAAACGAGCAGTACTTC; CDR3aa: CASSEYQGVRNEQYF
abundance: .; v_gene: TRBV6-7; d_gene: TRBD2; j_gene: TRBJ2-2; CDR3nt: TGTGCCAGCCCGGGACTAGCGGGAGCGCAGAACACCGGGGAGCTGTTTTTT; CDR3aa: CASPGLAGAQNTGELFF
abundance: once; v_gene: TRBV29-1; d_gene: .; j_gene: TRBJ1-3; CDR3nt: TGCAGCGCCCGAAAGCTTGGAAACACCATATATTTT; CDR3aa: CSARKLGNTIYF
abundance: few; v_gene: TRBV19; d_gene: TRBD2; j_gene: TRBJ2-3; CDR3nt: TGTGCCAGTAGTGCGGGAGCTACTGATACGCAGTATTTT; CDR3aa: CASSAGATDTQYF
abundance: .; v_gene: TRBV6-1; d_gene: .; j_gene: TRBJ2-3; CDR3nt: TGTGCCAGCAGTCGAAGCGGCGGACGCACAGATACGCAGTATTTT; CDR3aa: CASSRSGGRTDTQYF
abundance: .; v_gene: TRBV28; d_gene: TRBD1; j_gene: TRBJ1-2; CDR3nt: TGTGCCAGCAGAGGCGGACAGGGCTCCTATGGCTACACCTTC; CDR3aa: CASRGGQGSYGYTF
abundance: .; v_gene: TRBV6-1; d_gene: .; j_gene: TRBJ2-5; CDR3nt: TGTGCCAGCACTCCGGACGGACACGGAGAGACCCAGTACTTC; CDR3aa: CASTPDGHGETQYF
abundance: .; v_gene: TRBV10-1; d_gene: TRBD2; j_gene: TRBJ2-1; CDR3nt: TGCGCCAGCAGTGAAGCGAGCGGGAGGGTTGAGCAGTTCTTC; CDR3aa: CASSEASGRVEQFF
abundance: few; v_gene: TRBV25-1; d_gene: TRBD1; j_gene: TRBJ2-4; CDR3nt: TGTGCCAGCAGTGATTCCGGGACAGGGGCCAAAAACATTCAGTACTTC; CDR3aa: CASSDSGTGAKNIQYF
abundance: once; v_gene: TRBV14; d_gene: .; j_gene: TRBJ1-1; CDR3nt: TGTGCCAGCAGCCGGACTGGGGGGCCGCTGGCTGAAGCTTTCTTT; CDR3aa: CASSRTGGPLAEAFF
abundance: .; v_gene: TRBV2; d_gene: .; j_gene: TRBJ2-6; CDR3nt: TGTGCCGGGGGACCGCCGGCCGGGGCCAACGTCCTGACTTTC; CDR3aa: CAGGPPAGANVLTF
abundance: .; v_gene: TRBV7-6; d_gene: TRBD2; j_gene: TRBJ2-7; CDR3nt: TGTGCCAGCAGCTTAGAGTTGCCTAGCGGGAGCCACGAGCAGTACTTC; CDR3aa: CASSLELPSGSHEQYF
abundance: .; v_gene: TRBV7-9; d_gene: .; j_gene: TRBJ2-5; CDR3nt: TGTGCCAGCAGCTTACCCGAAGAGACCCAGTACTTC; CDR3aa: CASSLPEETQYF
abundance: .; v_gene: TRBV18; d_gene: .; j_gene: TRBJ1-1; CDR3nt: TGTGCCAGCTCAAGTGGCGCGAACACTGAAGCTTTCTTT; CDR3aa: CASSSGANTEAFF
abundance: .; v_gene: TRBV18; d_gene: TRBD1; j_gene: TRBJ1-6; CDR3nt: TGTGCCAGCTCACCTGGGACAGGGCGTAATTCACCCCTCCACTTT; CDR3aa: CASSPGTGRNSPLHF
abundance: .; v_gene: TRBV6-2/TRBV6-3; d_gene: .; j_gene: TRBJ1-1; CDR3nt: TGTGCCAGCAGTTTGGGAGATTGGGTCGCTTTCTTT; CDR3aa: CASSLGDWVAFF
abundance: .; v_gene: TRBV7-2; d_gene: .; j_gene: TRBJ2-4; CDR3nt: TGTGCCAGCAGCTTAGACGTACTAGCCAAAAACATTCAGTACTTC; CDR3aa: CASSLDVLAKNIQYF
abundance: .; v_gene: TRBV2; d_gene: TRBD1; j_gene: TRBJ2-3; CDR3nt: TGTGCCGGGGACAGGGGAATAGGCACAGATACGCAGTATTTT; CDR3aa: CAGDRGIGTDTQYF
abundance: .; v_gene: TRBV7-2; d_gene: TRBD1; j_gene: TRBJ1-4; CDR3nt: TGTGCCAGCAGCTTCCAGGGGGGCAATGAAAAACTGTTTTTT; CDR3aa: CASSFQGGNEKLFF
abundance: .; v_gene: TRBV20-1; d_gene: TRBD2; j_gene: TRBJ2-3; CDR3nt: TGCAGTGCTATCCGGACTAGCGGGAGGTCAGATACGCAGTATTTT; CDR3aa: CSAIRTSGRSDTQYF